The 26 T cell receptor beta chains presented below share a single source sample, sequenced in a study of blood T cells in healthy people across ages. Next came a second PCR, run for about 7 to 12 cycles, which used a sample-barcoded 5' primer along with a J-beta primer mix. TCRdb re-called the 5' RACE reads with MiXCR, one entry per CDR3 protein. This sample has around 800,000 distinct CDR3 sequences; around half occur once, and the top ten carry about 42%. Material for sequencing was blood. The receptors here all came from a man older than 75 in good health.

The chain uses TRBV7-6 and TRBJ2-5, with TRBD2 matching 8 bases. Germline V lookup: CDR1 SGHVS, CDR2 FNYEAQ. V lost 4 bases to trimming and J lost 4 bases; unmatched junction nucleotides: 8. The CDR3 has 15 residues. CDR3 DNA sequence: TGTGCCAGCAGCTCAGCGGGGGCAGAGCGAGAGACCCAGTACTTC. Its protein product is CASSSAGAERETQYF.

V is TRBV7-8 and J is TRBJ2-3; possibly TRBD1 for D (5 bases). V was trimmed by 5 bases and J by 14 bases, leaving 20 bases between them. The CDR3 has 13 amino acids. Germline V gene lookup returns CDR1 SGHVS and CDR2 FQNEAQ. The CDR3 spells CASSPTPDRYAYF. CDR3 coding DNA: TGTGCCAGCAGCCCTACCCCCGACAGATACGCGTATTTT.

This clonotype showed up just once. The rearrangement joins TRBV10-3 to TRBJ2-1, with D maybe TRBD2 (6 bases). The germline gives CDR1 ENHRY, CDR2 SYGVKD. V was cut by 11 bases and J by 7 bases, with 18 bases left in between. The CDR3 is 13 residues long. CDR3 loop: CALGTPDGNEQFF. The CDR3 nucleotides are TGTGCCCTGGGGACTCCCGACGGGAATGAGCAGTTCTTC.

V and J are TRBV7-2 and TRBJ1-1; D possibly corresponds to TRBD1 (5 bases). Trimming removed 3 bases from V and 0 bases from J, with 17 bases in between. Germline-derived CDR1 and CDR2 are SGHTA and FQGNSA. The CDR3 covers 17 residues. The CDR3: CASSFTVTAIMNTEAFF. The CDR3 nucleotides read TGTGCCAGCAGCTTTACCGTGACAGCGATCATGAACACTGAAGCTTTCTTT.

Regarding this clonotype: A read error is likely, as this CDR3 ends without the conserved phenylalanine or tryptophan. The J gene is TRBJ2-5, the V gene TRBV29-1; possibly TRBD1 for D (5 bases). This CDR3 is built from 12 residues. Germline V gene data show CDR1 as SQVTM and CDR2 as ANQGSEA. Trimming left V 5 bases short and J 0 bases short, with 7 bases between. CDR3 amino acids: CSVPTDQETQYS. CDR3 nucleotide sequence: TGCAGCGTTCCGACAGACCAAGAGACCCAGTACTCC.

As to this clonotype: Relative to the germline gene, one junction end is altered; a read error may explain this. The chain employs TRBV7-7 and TRBJ2-7; a possible D gene is TRBD2 (6 bases). Per the germline V gene, CDR1 is SSHAT and CDR2 is FNYEAQ (reference sequence). This CDR3 contains 14 residues. CDR3 coding DNA: TGTGCTAGCAGCCAAACACCGTTGGCGGGGGAGCAGTACTTC. It translates to CASSQTPLAGEQYF.

The chain links TRBV27 to TRBJ2-5; 7 positions match TRBD2. The J call is doubtful: the DNA matches TRBJ2-7 better. CDR1 is MNHEY and CDR2 is SMNVEV in the germline V gene (reference sequence). CDR3 size: 16 residues. The CDR3 nucleotides read TGTGCCAGCAGTTTATTCGGCGGGAGTGATATTTACGAGCAGTACTTC. Its translation: CASSLFGGSDIYEQYF.

The V gene is TRBV3-1, the J gene TRBJ2-1; 7 bases are a match to TRBD2. Germline V CDR1 and CDR2: LGHDT, YNNKEL (reference sequence). V shed 4 bases, J shed 15 bases, and the junction held 12 bases outside the gene matches. This CDR3 has 13 residues. CDR3 loop: CASSPRVAGEAFF. CDR3 coding DNA: TGTGCCAGCAGCCCCCGGGTGGCGGGAGAAGCGTTCTTC.

The chain joins TRBV7-2 to TRBJ2-1, with a weak D call TRBD2 (5 bases). The J call may be incorrect, as the DNA end agrees better with TRBJ2-7. The germline V gene has CDR1 SGHTA and CDR2 FQGNSA. The CDR3 is 13 amino acids. The CDR3 here is CASSSDEGYEQYF. The CDR3 DNA follows: TGTGCCAGCAGCTCTGACGAGGGCTACGAGCAGTACTTC.

The rearrangement uses TRBV28 and TRBJ2-1; maybe TRBD2 (7 bases). The V gene's germline CDR1 is MDHEN and CDR2 SYDVKM. The CDR3 contains 15 residues. V lost 5 bases, J lost 5 bases, and 16 bases lay in between. The CDR3 nucleotides read TGTGCCAGCAGTAGAGGGAGGGGGAGAAACAATGAGCAGTTCTTC. It yields the protein CASSRGRGRNNEQFF. Supplemented by reference TRBV28 and TRBJ2-1, the full variable domain reads DVKVTQSSRYLVKRTGEKVFLECVQDMDHENMFWYRQDPGLGLRLIYFSYDVKMKEKGDIPEGYSVSREKKERFSLILESASTNQTSMYLCASSRGRGRNNEQFFGPGTRLTVL.

In nucleotides, the CDR3 is TGTGCCAGCAGCGGGGGGGGACTAGCGGGAGTTGAACAGTTCTTC. As protein: CASSGGGLAGVEQFF. The rearrangement links TRBV25-1 to TRBJ2-1; 14 bases match TRBD2. CDR3 length equals 15 residues. V was pared by 6 bases and J by 13 bases, with 11 bases of the junction left unmatched. Germline V CDR1 and CDR2: MGHDK, SYGVNS.

This clonotype occurred a few times. The rearrangement uses TRBV11-3 and TRBJ2-2; a weak D match, TRBD1 (5 bases). Germline CDR1 SGHNT, CDR2 YENEEA. With 6 bases removed from V and 3 bases from J, the gap between germline ends came to 14 bases. The CDR3 has 15 residues. In DNA form, the CDR3 reads TGTGCCAGCAGTTCAGGTCAGGGCGACACCGGGGAGCTGTTTTTT. The encoded protein is CASSSGQGDTGELFF.

The gene calls are TRBV11-2 and TRBJ2-7, with TRBD2 matching over 12 bases. The CDR3 is made up of 16 amino acids. CDR1 is SGHAT and CDR2 is FQNNGV in the germline V gene. J gave up 0 bases and V 5 bases, and 5 bases lay outside the gene matches. The CDR3 nucleotides read TGTGCCAGCAGCCCCAGACTAGCGGGAGTCTCCTACGAGCAGTACTTC. Translation gives CASSPRLAGVSYEQYF.

The chain recombines TRBV6-7 with TRBJ2-7, with 8 bases that match TRBD2. TRBV6-7 qualifies as an ORF whose function is uncertain. This CDR3 has 14 amino acids. V shed 9 bases and J 2 bases; nucleotides not matched to a gene: 9. Here the CDR3 reads CARARAGATYEQYF. The CDR3 nucleotides read TGTGCCAGGGCCAGAGCGGGAGCCACCTACGAGCAGTACTTC.

This chain links TRBV25-1 with TRBJ1-2, with D perhaps TRBD1 (6 bases). Germline V gives CDR1 MGHDK, CDR2 SYGVNS. CDR3 length: 13 amino acids. Trimming left V 6 bases short and J 6 bases short, with 14 bases between. CDR3: CASSRGDNNGYTF. The CDR3 DNA is TGTGCCAGCAGCCGAGGGGACAACAATGGCTACACCTTC.

This clonotype was detected only a few times. The V call is TRBV4-1, the J call TRBJ2-3; 8 bases are a match to TRBD2. The CDR3 runs 17 residues. J gave up 14 bases and V 3 bases, and 22 bases lay outside the gene matches. The V gene's germline CDR1 is MGHRA and CDR2 YSYEKL. CDR3 sequence reads: CASSQPTSGNVWRYAYF. The DNA for the CDR3 is TGCGCCAGCAGCCAGCCCACTAGCGGCAATGTGTGGAGATACGCGTATTTT.

This rearrangement joins TRBV20-1 to TRBJ2-1; D is uncertain. V was trimmed by 3 bases and J by 6 bases, leaving 12 bases between them. The CDR3 spans 13 residues. Germline-derived CDR1 and CDR2 are DFQATT and SNEGSKA (reference sequence). CDR3 sequence reads: CSASGVVPNEQFF. The CDR3, as DNA: TGCAGTGCTAGCGGTGTAGTTCCCAATGAGCAGTTCTTC.

This chain links TRBV5-1 with TRBJ2-3; unclear D gene. Germline V gene sequence: CDR1 SGHRS, CDR2 YFSETQ. This CDR3 has 14 amino acids. Between the trimmed V and J ends, which lost 5 bases and 3 bases, there was a span of 13 bases. The CDR3 nucleotides read TGCGCCAGCAGATTGATCGGAGAAACAGATACGCAGTATTTT. It codes for CASRLIGETDTQYF.

The rearrangement uses TRBV7-9 and TRBJ1-1; no clear D. Per germline, CDR1 SEHNR and CDR2 FQNEAQ (reference sequence). The length of the CDR3 is 14 residues. Between the trimmed V and J ends, which lost 5 bases and 4 bases, there was a span of 14 bases. CDR3 bases: TGTGCCAGCAGCGAAACTACTCCGAGCACTGAAGCTTTCTTT. Translated: CASSETTPSTEAFF.

V and J are TRBV6-5 and TRBJ2-1; TRBD2 matches at 7 bases. This CDR3 contains 15 residues. The germline V gene has CDR1 MNHEY and CDR2 SVGAGI. V lost 5 bases and J lost 4; bases outside the gene matches: 8. CDR3 sequence (DNA): TGTGCCAGCAGTCCCCTAGAGCGGGGTTACAATGAGCAGTTCTTC. Translated: CASSPLERGYNEQFF.

J is TRBJ2-7 and V is TRBV27; TRBD1 aligns across 8 bases. From germline, CDR1 is MNHEY and CDR2 SMNVEV (reference sequence). V lost 0 bases and J lost 3; bases outside the gene matches: 13. CDR3 size: 18 residues. The CDR3: CASSLSSLGQGLVYEQYF. CDR3 nucleotides: TGTGCCAGCAGTTTATCGAGTCTCGGACAGGGATTAGTCTACGAGCAGTACTTC.

This clonotype was seen at least ten times. V is TRBV29-1 and J is TRBJ2-5; D is perhaps TRBD2 (5 bases). Germline V gene data show CDR1 as SQVTM and CDR2 as ANQGSEA. This CDR3 spans 13 amino acids. Trimming took off 4 bases at V and 2 bases at J, with 11 bases between the two ends. CDR3 protein: CSVGGQPQETQYF. As DNA, the CDR3 is TGCAGCGTTGGCGGGCAGCCGCAAGAGACCCAGTACTTC.

J is TRBJ2-3 and V is TRBV5-1; D may be TRBD2 (6 bases). The CDR3 is 17 residues long. Deletions cut 3 bases from V and 2 bases from J, with 19 bases between. In germline, CDR1 is SGHRS, CDR2 YFSETQ. The CDR3 DNA is TGCGCCAGCAGCTCTCCGGTTAGCGGAAGCTCCACAGATACGCAGTATTTT. Protein sequence: CASSSPVSGSSTDTQYF.

This clonotype has a handful of counts. This chain uses TRBV6-2 or TRBV6-3 with TRBJ2-7; perhaps TRBD1 as D (6 bases). V was trimmed by 7 bases and J by 3 bases, leaving 16 bases between them. Germline-derived CDR1 and CDR2 are MNHEY and SVGEGT. This CDR3 has 14 residues. As DNA, the CDR3 is TGTGCCAGCACTAACCCCGGACAGAGCTACGAGCAGTACTTC. This translates into CASTNPGQSYEQYF.

J is TRBJ2-5 and V is TRBV7-3; D is uncertain. The CDR3 has 13 amino acids. Germline assignment: CDR1 SGHTA and CDR2 FQGTGA. V lost 5 bases to trimming and J lost 5 bases, with 12 bases between them. CDR3 sequence: CASSRDISETQYF. The CDR3 DNA follows: TGTGCCAGCAGCCGAGACATAAGCGAGACCCAGTACTTC.

To note about this clonotype: At one end, the junction sequence differs from germline, possibly due to a read error. V usage is TRBV25-1 and J usage is TRBJ1-2; 7 bases agree with TRBD1. Per germline, CDR1 MGHDK and CDR2 SYGVNS. The CDR3 sequence is 16 residues long. The CDR3 is CAGSDTNRGGSYGYTF. The CDR3 region has the DNA TGTGCCGGCAGTGATACCAACAGGGGAGGGAGCTATGGCTACACCTTC.